This T cell receptor (beta chain) is from a study of T cells after posttransplantation cyclophosphamide. The study's findings and limits: TRB clonality was highly associated with recipient CMV seropositivity and reactivation. TRB overlap between skin or GI tissue T cells and blood was limited.

This clone was found many times. What it recognizes is unknown. Some clones are missing from TCRdb's copy, which holds only in-frame ones; the method was immunoSEQ multiplex PCR. The sample has about 6,700 clones, none seen only once. Trimming removed 3 bases from V and 2 bases from J; junction bases left unmatched: 5. Germline CDR1 reads KGHSH; CDR2 reads LQKENI. The CDR3 has 15 amino acids. Busulfan-fludarabine conditioning, marrow transplant, and cyclophosphamide on days +3 and +4 were administered. This chain links TRBV18 with TRBJ2-3; 7 nucleotides line up with TRBD2. The sequenced sample was PBMCs, obtained after an allogeneic stem cell transplant with post-transplant cyclophosphamide. The sequence was collected from a male patient in his thirties who received an allogeneic stem cell transplant from an unrelated donor, was CMV-positive, and had acute and chronic GVHD. The graft donor may be the source of some T cells. For the CDR3, the DNA is TGTGCCAGCTCACCTTCTAGCGGACCCACAGATACGCAGTATTTT. Translation: CASSPSSGPTDTQYF.